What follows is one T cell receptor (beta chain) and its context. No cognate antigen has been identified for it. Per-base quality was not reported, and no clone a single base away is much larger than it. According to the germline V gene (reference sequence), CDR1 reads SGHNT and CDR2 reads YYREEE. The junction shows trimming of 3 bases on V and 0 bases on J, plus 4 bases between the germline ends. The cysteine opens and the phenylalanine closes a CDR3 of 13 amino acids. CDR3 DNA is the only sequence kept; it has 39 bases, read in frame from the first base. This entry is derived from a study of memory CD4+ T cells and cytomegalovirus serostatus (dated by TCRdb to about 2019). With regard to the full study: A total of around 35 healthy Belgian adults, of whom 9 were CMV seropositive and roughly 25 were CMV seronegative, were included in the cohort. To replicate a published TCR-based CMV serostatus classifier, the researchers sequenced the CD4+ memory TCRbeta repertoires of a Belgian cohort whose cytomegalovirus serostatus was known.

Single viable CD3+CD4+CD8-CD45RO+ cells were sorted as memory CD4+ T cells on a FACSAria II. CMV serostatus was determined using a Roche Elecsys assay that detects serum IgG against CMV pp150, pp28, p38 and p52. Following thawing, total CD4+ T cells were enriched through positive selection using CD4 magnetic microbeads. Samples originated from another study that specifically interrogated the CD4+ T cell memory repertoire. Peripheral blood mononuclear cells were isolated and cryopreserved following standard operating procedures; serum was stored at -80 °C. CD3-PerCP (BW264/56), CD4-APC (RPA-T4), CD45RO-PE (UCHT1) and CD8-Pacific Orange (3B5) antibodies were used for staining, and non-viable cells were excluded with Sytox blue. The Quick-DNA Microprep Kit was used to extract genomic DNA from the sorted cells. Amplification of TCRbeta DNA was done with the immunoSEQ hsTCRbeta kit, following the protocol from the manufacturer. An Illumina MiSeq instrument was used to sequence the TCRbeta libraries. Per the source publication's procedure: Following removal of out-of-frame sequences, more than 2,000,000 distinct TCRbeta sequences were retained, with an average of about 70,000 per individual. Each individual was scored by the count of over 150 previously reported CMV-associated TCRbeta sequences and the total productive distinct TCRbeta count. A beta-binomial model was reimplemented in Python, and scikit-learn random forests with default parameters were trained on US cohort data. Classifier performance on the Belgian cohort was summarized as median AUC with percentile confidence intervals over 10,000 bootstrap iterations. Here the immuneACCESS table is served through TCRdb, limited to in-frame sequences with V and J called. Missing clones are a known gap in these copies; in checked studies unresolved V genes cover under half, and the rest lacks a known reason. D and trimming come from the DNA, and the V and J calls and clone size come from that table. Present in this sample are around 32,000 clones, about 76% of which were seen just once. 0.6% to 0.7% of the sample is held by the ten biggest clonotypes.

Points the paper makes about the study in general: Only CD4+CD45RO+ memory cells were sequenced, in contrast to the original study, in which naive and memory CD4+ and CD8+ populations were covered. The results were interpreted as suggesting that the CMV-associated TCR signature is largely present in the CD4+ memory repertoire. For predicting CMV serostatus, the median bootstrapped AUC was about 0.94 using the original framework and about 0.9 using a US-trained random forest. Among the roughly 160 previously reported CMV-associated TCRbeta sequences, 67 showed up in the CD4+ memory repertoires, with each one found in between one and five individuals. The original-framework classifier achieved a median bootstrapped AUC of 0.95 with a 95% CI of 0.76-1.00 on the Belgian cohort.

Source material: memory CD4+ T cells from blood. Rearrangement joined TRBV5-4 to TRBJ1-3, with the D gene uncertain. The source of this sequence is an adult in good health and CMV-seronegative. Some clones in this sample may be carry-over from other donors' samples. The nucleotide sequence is TGTGCCAGCAGCTATGACTCTGGAAACACCATATATTTT. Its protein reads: CASSYDSGNTIYF.